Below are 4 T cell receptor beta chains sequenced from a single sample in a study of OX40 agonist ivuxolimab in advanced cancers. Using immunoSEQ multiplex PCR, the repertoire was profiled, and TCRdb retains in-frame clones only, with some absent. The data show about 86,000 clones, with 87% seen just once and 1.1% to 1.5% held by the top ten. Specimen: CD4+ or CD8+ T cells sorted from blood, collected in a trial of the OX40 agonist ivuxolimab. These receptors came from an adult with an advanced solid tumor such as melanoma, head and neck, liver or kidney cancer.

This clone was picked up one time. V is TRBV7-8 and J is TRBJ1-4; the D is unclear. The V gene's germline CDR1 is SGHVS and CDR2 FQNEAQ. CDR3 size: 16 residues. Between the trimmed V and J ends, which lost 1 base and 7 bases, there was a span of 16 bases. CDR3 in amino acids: CASSLGAAPGGEKLFF. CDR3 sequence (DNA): TGTGCCAGCAGCTTAGGGGCGGCTCCAGGTGGTGAAAAACTGTTTTTT.

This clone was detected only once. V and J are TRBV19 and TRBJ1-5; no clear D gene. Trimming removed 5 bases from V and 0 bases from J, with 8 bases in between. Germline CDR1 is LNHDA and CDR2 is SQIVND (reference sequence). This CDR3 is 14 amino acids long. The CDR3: CASSATVSNQPQHF. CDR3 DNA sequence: TGTGCCAGTAGTGCAACAGTTAGCAATCAGCCCCAGCATTTT.

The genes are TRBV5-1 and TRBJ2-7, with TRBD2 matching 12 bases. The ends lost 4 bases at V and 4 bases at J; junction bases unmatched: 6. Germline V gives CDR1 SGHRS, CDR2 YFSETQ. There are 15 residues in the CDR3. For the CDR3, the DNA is TGCGCCAGCAGCCCTGGACTAGCGGGACCTTACGAGCAGTACTTC. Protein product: CASSPGLAGPYEQYF.

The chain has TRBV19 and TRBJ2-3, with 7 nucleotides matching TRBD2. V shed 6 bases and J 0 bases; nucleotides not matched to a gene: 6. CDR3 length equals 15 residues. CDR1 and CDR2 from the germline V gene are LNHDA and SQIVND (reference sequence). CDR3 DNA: TGTGCCAGTAGAGTTAGCGGGCCAAGCACAGATACGCAGTATTTT. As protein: CASRVSGPSTDTQYF.